This TCR beta chain was found in a study of T-cell reconstitution after alpha-beta-depleted transplantation in children. This clonotype was recorded many times. Germline CDR1 reads KGHSH; CDR2 reads LQKENI. Losses at the gene ends were 2 bases for V and 1 base for J; bases not matched to a gene: 7. The CDR3 runs 16 residues. A TCRbeta library incorporating unique molecular identifiers was prepared. TCRdb reanalysed the PCR reads using MiXCR and keeps one entry per CDR3 protein. The repertoire holds a few hundred thousand distinct CDR3 sequences, 9.9% seen once, with around a tenth in the top ten. This specimen consisted of PBMCs from the stem cell graft donor, obtained from the stem cell graft. The chain recombines TRBV18 with TRBJ2-7; TRBD2 agrees at 8 bases. The origin of this receptor is a human donor who donated a stem cell graft to a child with SCID. CDR3 sequence: CASSPSLAGISYEQYF. The CDR3 DNA follows: TGTGCCAGCTCACCAAGTCTAGCGGGTATATCCTACGAGCAGTACTTC.